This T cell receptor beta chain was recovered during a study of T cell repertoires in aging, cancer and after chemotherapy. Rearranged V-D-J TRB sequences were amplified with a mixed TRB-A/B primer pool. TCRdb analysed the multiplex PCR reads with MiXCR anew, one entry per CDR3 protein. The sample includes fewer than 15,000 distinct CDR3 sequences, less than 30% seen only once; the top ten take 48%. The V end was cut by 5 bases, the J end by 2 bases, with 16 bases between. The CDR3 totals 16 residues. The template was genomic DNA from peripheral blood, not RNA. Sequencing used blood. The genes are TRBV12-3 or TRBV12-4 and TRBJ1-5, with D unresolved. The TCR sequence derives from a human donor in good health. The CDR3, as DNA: TGTGCCAGCAGTGAGCCTTGGTCGGTTGGCAATCAGCCCCAGCATTTT. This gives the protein CASSEPWSVGNQPQHF.